The rows below give T cell receptor beta chains drawn from one sample of a study of PD-L1 blockade in urothelial cancer. Data came from immunoSEQ multiplex PCR; TCRdb stores just in-frame clones and leaves some out. This sample has some 40,000 clones, with roughly 84% found just once. This specimen consisted of PBMCs, obtained around atezolizumab (anti-PD-L1) treatment. The receptors here all came from a donor aged 40 or older with urothelial cancer. Both conserved end residues are part of each CDR3. A D gene is named only where the DNA matches it firmly. Size is omitted from some rows. Given values are once, few, many or a class for expanded clones.

d_call	cdr3_length	v_call	j_call	clone_size	cdr3_nt	cdr3_aa
TRBD2	13	TRBV11-2	TRBJ2-7	-	TGTGCCAGCAAACAGACTAGCCGCTACGAGCAGTACTTC	CASKQTSRYEQYF
-	15	TRBV25-1	TRBJ1-2	-	TGTGCCAGCAGTGACAACACCGCCCGCCCCTATGGCTACACCTTC	CASSDNTARPYGYTF
TRBD1	15	TRBV28	TRBJ1-2	-	TGTGCCAGCAGTTTGGCCTGGCAGGGGGCTCGTGGCTACACCTTC	CASSLAWQGARGYTF
TRBD1	15	TRBV18	TRBJ2-7	-	TGTGCCAGCTCACCAGGGCAGGGGGCGGCCTACGAGCAGTACTTC	CASSPGQGAAYEQYF
TRBD2	19	TRBV4-1	TRBJ2-5	-	TGCGCCAGCAGCCCCCAGACTAGCGGGGAGCGGGCGAGCCAAGAGACCCAGTACTTC	CASSPQTSGERASQETQYF
TRBD1	17	TRBV7-2	TRBJ2-7	-	TGTGCCAGCAGCTCACTCCCGGGACAGAGAACTATCTACGAGCAGTACTTC	CASSSLPGQRTIYEQYF
-	13	TRBV4-1	TRBJ2-1	-	TGCGCCAGCACGGGAACCAGGTACAATGAGCAGTTCTTC	CASTGTRYNEQFF
-	14	TRBV7-2	TRBJ2-5	once	TGTGCCAGCAGCTTAGCCGGGAGCGGAGAGACCCAGTACTTC	CASSLAGSGETQYF
-	14	TRBV4-2	TRBJ2-7	few	TGTGCCAGCGGGCAGGGCCCCCGTACCTACGAGCAGTACTTC	CASGQGPRTYEQYF
-	14	TRBV18	TRBJ1-3	-	TGTGCCAGCTCACCGGGAGTCTCTGGAAACACCATATATTTT	CASSPGVSGNTIYF
-	16	TRBV19	TRBJ1-5	-	TGTGCCAGTAGGGTGGGTAGGGGTAGTGGCAATCAGCCCCAGCATTTT	CASRVGRGSGNQPQHF
TRBD1	16	TRBV19	TRBJ1-3	-	TGTGCCAGTAGCTCTGGACAGGGGGCGAGAGGAAACACCATATATTTT	CASSSGQGARGNTIYF
-	13	TRBV7-6	TRBJ1-3	-	TGTGCCAGCAGCGGGGGCTCCGGAAACACCATATATTTT	CASSGGSGNTIYF
TRBD1	14	TRBV10-3	TRBJ2-7	-	TGTGCCATCAGTGAGCTGACAGGGCCCTACGAGCAGTACTTC	CAISELTGPYEQYF
TRBD2	16	TRBV9	TRBJ2-1	-	TGTGCCAGCAGCGCTCTAGCGGGAGAGTTGAACGGTGAGCAGTTCTTC	CASSALAGELNGEQFF
TRBD1	19	TRBV16	TRBJ2-3	-	TGTGCCAGCAGCCAACAACGGGACAGTCAGAAATCTAGCACAGATACGCAGTATTTT	CASSQQRDSQKSSTDTQYF
-	16	TRBV7-9	TRBJ1-4	-	TGTGCCAGCAGCCCCGCCGCGGGGGGCGGGAATGAAAAACTGTTTTTT	CASSPAAGGGNEKLFF
TRBD1	15	TRBV11-2	TRBJ2-7	-	TGTGCCAGCAGCCGCAGGGGACAGGGGACGGGCGAGCAGTACTTC	CASSRRGQGTGEQYF
TRBD2	13	TRBV7-9	TRBJ2-7	-	TGTGCCAGCAGCGGTGGGGGGGCCTACGAGCAGTACTTC	CASSGGGAYEQYF
-	13	TRBV4-1	TRBJ2-7	-	TGCGCCAGCAGTTCCGACTCCTCCTACGAGCAGTACTTC	CASSSDSSYEQYF
-	13	TRBV11-2	TRBJ1-1	few	TGCGCCAGCAGCCCACAGAGAAACACTGAAGCTTTCTTT	CASSPQRNTEAFF
-	15	TRBV7-3	TRBJ2-5	-	TGTGCCAGCAGCTTAGGGTCGGGAGCCGGAGAGACCCAGTACTTC	CASSLGSGAGETQYF
TRBD1	15	TRBV18	TRBJ2-2	many	TGTGCCAGCTCACCGACAGGGGGGAACACCGGGGAGCTGTTTTTT	CASSPTGGNTGELFF
-	13	TRBV4-3	TRBJ1-2	-	TGCGCCAGCAGCCAAGTTGCCGGCTATGGCTACACCTTC	CASSQVAGYGYTF
-	14	TRBV7-3	TRBJ2-3	-	TGTGCCAGCAGCGGACAGGGAGGGGCAGATACGCAGTATTTT	CASSGQGGADTQYF
TRBD2	18	TRBV4-3	TRBJ2-1	-	TGCGCCAGCAGCCAAACCGGGACTAGCGGGGTTTCTTACAATGAGCAGTTCTTC	CASSQTGTSGVSYNEQFF
-	15	TRBV6-6	TRBJ2-5	-	TGTGCCAGCAGCAACCGAAACGAGAGGAGGGAGACCCAGTACTTC	CASSNRNERRETQYF
-	14	TRBV9	TRBJ2-1	-	TGTGCCAGCAGCGTAACCCCGGGGAGGAATGAGCAGTTCTTC	CASSVTPGRNEQFF
TRBD2	15	TRBV5-4	TRBJ2-1	-	TGTGCCAGCAGCTTCGGGGGGAGCTCCTACAATGAGCAGTTCTTC	CASSFGGSSYNEQFF
-	14	TRBV15	TRBJ1-2	few	TGTGCCACCAGCAGAGGGGCAGGATACTATGGCTACACCTTC	CATSRGAGYYGYTF
-	15	TRBV7-3	TRBJ2-1	few	TGTGCCAGCAGCTTAGGGCCCACCAACAATCGTGAGCAGTTCTTC	CASSLGPTNNREQFF
-	15	TRBV9	TRBJ1-1	-	TGTGCCAGCAGCCCCCAGACAGCCTTGAACACTGAAGCTTTCTTT	CASSPQTALNTEAFF
TRBD1	16	TRBV5-1	TRBJ2-5	-	TGCGCCAGCAGCATCTCACAGGGGGCGGGCCAAGAGACCCAGTACTTC	CASSISQGAGQETQYF
-	17	TRBV11-3	TRBJ2-4	-	TGTGCCAGCAGCTACGGGGGTGGGAAGGTGACCAAAAACATTCAGTACTTC	CASSYGGGKVTKNIQYF
-	14	TRBV4-3	TRBJ2-7	-	TGCGCCAGCAGCCAAGGGGGGCCCCGCTACGAGCAGTACTTC	CASSQGGPRYEQYF
TRBD1	13	TRBV28	TRBJ1-1	-	TGTGCCAGCAGTTTAGAGGGGGCTATTGAAGCTTTCTTT	CASSLEGAIEAFF
-	13	TRBV4-1	TRBJ2-1	-	TGCGCCAGCAGCCAGGGCCCCTACAATGAGCAGTTCTTC	CASSQGPYNEQFF
-	17	TRBV6-1	TRBJ1-6	-	TGTGCCAGCAGTGAAGCGGTGAGCTTCGTTAGCAATTCACCCCTCCACTTT	CASSEAVSFVSNSPLHF
TRBD1	14	TRBV18	TRBJ2-7	-	TGTGCCAGCTCAGAAAGGACAGGGCCCTCCGAGCAGTACTTC	CASSERTGPSEQYF
TRBD1	14	TRBV5-1	TRBJ2-7	-	TGCGCCAGCAGAGGGGGCACAGGGTCCTACGAGCAGTACTTC	CASRGGTGSYEQYF
-	15	TRBV5-6	TRBJ2-3	-	TGTGCCAGCAGCTTGGCGGGCAGGGGCAGAGATACGCAGTATTTT	CASSLAGRGRDTQYF
TRBD2	16	TRBV7-9	TRBJ2-3	-	TGTGCCAGCAGCTGGACTAGCGGGAGTGTGGCAGATACGCAGTATTTT	CASSWTSGSVADTQYF
TRBD2	18	TRBV27	TRBJ2-2	few	TGTGCCAGCTTCACCTTCCGGGGAGCGGGAGTGGACACCGGGGAGCTGTTTTTT	CASFTFRGAGVDTGELFF
-	14	TRBV28	TRBJ2-7	once	TGTGCCAGCAGTCGGGCAGGGGTTCTCTTCGAGCAGTACTTC	CASSRAGVLFEQYF
-	13	TRBV27	TRBJ1-4	few	TGTGCCAGCGCCTTGGGGCAGGGGGAAAAACTGTTTTTT	CASALGQGEKLFF
-	13	TRBV6-5	TRBJ2-7	-	TGTGCCAGCAGGGGTAGCCTAGCCTACGAGCAGTACTTC	CASRGSLAYEQYF
TRBD2	17	TRBV11-3	TRBJ2-1	-	TGTGCCAGCAGCCCCTCGGGGGGGGCGGGAGCGGGCAATGAGCAGTTCTTC	CASSPSGGAGAGNEQFF
TRBD1	16	TRBV4-2	TRBJ1-4	-	TGTGCCAGCAGCCGGGACAGGGGGGCAACTAATGAAAAACTGTTTTTT	CASSRDRGATNEKLFF
TRBD2	17	TRBV4-1	TRBJ2-1	few	TGCGCCAGCAGCCCCCCCTCGGGAGGGCGCCTCGTCAATGAGCAGTTCTTC	CASSPPSGGRLVNEQFF
TRBD2	15	TRBV7-6	TRBJ2-1	-	TGTGCCAGCAGCCCTCTAGCGGGAGGTAACAATGAGCAGTTCTTC	CASSPLAGGNNEQFF
TRBD1	13	TRBV19	TRBJ1-5	-	TGTGCCACCCAGGACAGGGGGCTTCGGCCCCAGCATTTT	CATQDRGLRPQHF
TRBD2	14	TRBV9	TRBJ2-1	-	TGTGCCAGCAGCGTAGCGGGGACTAGCGGCGAGCAGTTCTTC	CASSVAGTSGEQFF